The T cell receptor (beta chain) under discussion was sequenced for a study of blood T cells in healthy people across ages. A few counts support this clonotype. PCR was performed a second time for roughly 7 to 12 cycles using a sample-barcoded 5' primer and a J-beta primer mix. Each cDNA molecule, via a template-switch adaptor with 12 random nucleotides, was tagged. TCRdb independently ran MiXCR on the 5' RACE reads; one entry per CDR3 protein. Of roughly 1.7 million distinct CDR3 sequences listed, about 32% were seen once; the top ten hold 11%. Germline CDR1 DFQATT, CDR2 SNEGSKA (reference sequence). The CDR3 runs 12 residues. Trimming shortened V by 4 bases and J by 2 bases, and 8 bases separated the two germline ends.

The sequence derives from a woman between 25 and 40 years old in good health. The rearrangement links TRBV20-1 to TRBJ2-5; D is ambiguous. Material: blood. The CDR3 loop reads CSATDQQETQYF. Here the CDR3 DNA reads TGCAGTGCTACCGACCAGCAAGAGACCCAGTACTTC.